This T cell receptor beta chain was sequenced in a study of molecular identifiers for immune sequencing clone quantification. General study results and limits: Clones above 20 RNA copies held over 97% of effector molecules, under 1% in naive cells.

MiXCR, applied by TCRdb to the PCR reads, yields one record per CDR3 protein. Of about 63,000 distinct CDR3 sequences listed, around 20% are singletons. Germline values: CDR1 MGHRA, CDR2 YSYEKL. This CDR3 region has 14 residues. V lost 4 bases and J lost 6, with 14 bases in between. The sorting of naive CD8 T cells used the CD8+CD4-CCR7+CD45RA+ phenotype. This clonotype occurred many times. Its antigen is unknown. The clonotype was recovered from a human donor in good health. Some libraries in this study had Jurkat cell RNA spiked in. The chain recombines TRBV4-1 with TRBJ2-3; D remains unclear. The sample taken for sequencing was naive CD8+ T cells from blood, with Jurkat cell RNA spiked in. Specified subset: FACS-sorted CD8+CD4-CCR7+CD45RA+ naive T cells. CDR3 sequence reads: CASSPFYEKDTQYF. The CDR3 nucleotides read TGCGCCAGCAGCCCGTTTTACGAGAAGGATACGCAGTATTTT.